Presented here are 15 T cell receptor beta chains from one specimen sequenced in a study of OX40 agonist ivuxolimab in advanced cancers. The protocol was immunoSEQ multiplex PCR, while the TCRdb copy is restricted to in-frame clones and leaves out a portion. The sample has 75,000 to 100,000 clones; roughly 93% are singletons. The specimen was CD4+ or CD8+ T cells sorted from blood, collected in a trial of the OX40 agonist ivuxolimab. Every receptor here comes from an adult with an advanced solid tumor such as melanoma, head and neck, liver or kidney cancer.

This chain uses TRBV5-1 with TRBJ2-7; TRBD1 matches at 7 bases. Trimming cost V 4 bases and J 2 bases; bases outside gene matches: 6. CDR1 and CDR2 (germline): SGHRS, YFSETQ. The CDR3 totals 14 residues. CDR3 sequence: CASSTGQAPYEQYF. In DNA, the CDR3 is TGCGCCAGCAGCACAGGACAGGCTCCCTACGAGCAGTACTTC.

This chain joins TRBV2 and TRBJ2-3, with D possibly being TRBD2 (7 bases). Germline loops: CDR1 SNHLY, CDR2 FYNNEI. CDR3 length equals 18 residues. Trimming shortened V by 7 bases and J by 1 base, and 24 bases separated the two germline ends. The CDR3 reads CASTLDGGASVGTDTQYF. In nucleotides, the CDR3 is TGTGCCAGCACCTTGGATGGGGGGGCGAGCGTTGGCACAGATACGCAGTATTTT.

This clone occurred a few times. CDR3 region: CASSQVGGRGLPEQYF. The CDR3 region has the DNA TGCGCCAGCAGCCAAGTGGGCGGGAGGGGCCTTCCGGAGCAGTACTTC. The chain uses TRBV4-1 and TRBJ2-7; the match to TRBD2 covers 9 bases. From germline, CDR1 is MGHRA and CDR2 YSYEKL. The trim removed 1 base at V and 7 bases at J, leaving 11 bases unmatched. The CDR3 extends over 16 amino acids.

V usage is TRBV28 and J usage is TRBJ2-1, with D maybe TRBD1 (6 bases). The CDR3 contains 15 residues. The V gene's germline CDR1 is MDHEN and CDR2 SYDVKM. V lost 4 bases and J lost 6, with 16 bases in between. The CDR3 sequence is CASSSLRGGSNEQFF. The CDR3, as DNA: TGTGCCAGCAGTTCCCTCCGAGGGGGTAGCAATGAGCAGTTCTTC.

The rearrangement links TRBV10-2 to TRBJ1-5; D is possibly TRBD1 (5 bases). Germline loops: CDR1 WSHSY, CDR2 SAAADI. The V gene lost 4 bases and the J gene lost 7 bases, with 14 bases spanning the gap. CDR3 size: 14 residues. The chain's CDR3 is CASSVQGVMQPQHF. The CDR3 DNA reads TGCGCCAGCAGTGTTCAAGGGGTGATGCAGCCCCAGCATTTT.

The rearrangement uses TRBV18 and TRBJ2-5; D is unclear. The V gene's germline CDR1 is KGHSH and CDR2 LQKENI. This CDR3 comprises 11 residues. V was clipped by 5 bases and J by 4 bases, with 5 bases between them. CDR3 coding DNA: TGTGCCAGCTCAATAGCAGAGACCCAGTACTTC. Protein product: CASSIAETQYF. The variable domain in full, with the rest retrieved from reference TRBV18 and TRBJ2-5, is NAGVMQNPRHLVRRRGQEARLRCSPMKGHSHVYWYRQLPEEGLKFMVYLQKENIIDESGMPKERFSAEFPKEGPSILRIQQVVRGDSAAYFCASSIAETQYFGPGTRLLVL.

The chain has TRBV6-1 and TRBJ2-3; the match to TRBD2 covers 12 bases. Germline CDR1 is MNHNS and CDR2 is SASEGT. V dropped 4 bases and J dropped 2; count of bases not matched to a gene: 4. This CDR3 comprises 16 residues. The CDR3 DNA reads TGTGCCAGCAGTGGAGGACTAGCGGGGAACACAGATACGCAGTATTTT. This gives the protein CASSGGLAGNTDTQYF.

Here the CDR3 DNA reads TGTGCCAGCACCGAAGGACCTGGGGGCACAGATACGCAGTATTTT. Translated, it gives CASTEGPGGTDTQYF. This chain joins TRBV6-1 and TRBJ2-3; D is uncertain. The CDR3 spans 15 residues. Germline V CDR1 and CDR2: MNHNS, SASEGT. The V end was cut by 7 bases, the J end by 1 base, with 15 bases between.

The rearrangement links TRBV2 to TRBJ1-4; D not resolved. The CDR3 loop spans 12 amino acids. Germline V gives CDR1 SNHLY, CDR2 FYNNEI. The V end lost 4 bases, the J end lost 4 bases, and 4 bases lay between the germline ends. The CDR3 DNA reads TGTGCCAGCAGTGCAGTTAATGAAAAACTGTTTTTT. Protein product: CASSAVNEKLFF.

The gene calls are TRBV5-1 and TRBJ2-2, with 7 bases aligning to TRBD1. This CDR3 region has 13 residues. Germline V gene data show CDR1 as SGHRS and CDR2 as YFSETQ. After removal of 7 bases from V and 6 bases from J, the junction contained 6 bases not matched to a gene. CDR3 sequence: CASGLQGSGELFF. The CDR3 DNA reads TGCGCCAGCGGTCTACAGGGGTCCGGGGAGCTGTTTTTT.

The chain carries TRBV28 and TRBJ1-1; TRBD1 might be the D (5 bases). V dropped 7 bases and J dropped 3 bases, with 9 bases sitting between them. Germline-derived CDR1 and CDR2 are MDHEN and SYDVKM. The CDR3 is made up of 12 amino acids. The CDR3 reads CASIGGYTEAFF. CDR3 nucleotide sequence: TGTGCCAGCATCGGGGGGTACACTGAAGCTTTCTTT.

The chain links TRBV7-2 to TRBJ1-5; perhaps TRBD1 as D (5 bases). V was clipped by 7 bases and J by 6 bases, with 16 bases between them. CDR3 length equals 14 residues. Germline V lookup: CDR1 SGHTA, CDR2 FQGNSA. CDR3 protein: CASTVGGLGQPQHF. CDR3 sequence (DNA): TGTGCCAGCACCGTGGGGGGATTAGGTCAGCCCCAGCATTTT.

The sample holds one count of this clone. The rearrangement uses TRBV6-5 and TRBJ2-7, with D possibly matching TRBD1 (6 bases). The germline V gene has CDR1 MNHEY and CDR2 SVGAGI. The V end lost 7 bases, the J end lost 2 bases, and 15 bases lay between the germline ends. This CDR3 has 14 residues. This CDR3 is CASTTPGVPYEQYF. CDR3 DNA sequence: TGTGCCAGCACCACCCCAGGGGTGCCCTACGAGCAGTACTTC.

The genes are TRBV29-1 and TRBJ2-7, with D unresolved. V lost 7 bases and J 1 base, leaving 11 bases between the germline ends. Germline V lookup: CDR1 SQVTM, CDR2 ANQGSEA. The CDR3 sequence is 12 residues long. The CDR3 region is CSARGQSYEQYF. Written as DNA, the CDR3 is TGCAGCGCCCGCGGTCAATCCTACGAGCAGTACTTC.

This chain joins TRBV7-2 and TRBJ2-1; no definite D call. Germline-derived CDR1 and CDR2 are SGHTA and FQGNSA. The CDR3 sequence is 13 residues long. V was pared by 3 bases and J by 4 bases, with 7 bases between. CDR3: CASSFTSYNEQFF. The CDR3 nucleotides are TGTGCCAGCAGCTTCACCTCATACAATGAGCAGTTCTTC.